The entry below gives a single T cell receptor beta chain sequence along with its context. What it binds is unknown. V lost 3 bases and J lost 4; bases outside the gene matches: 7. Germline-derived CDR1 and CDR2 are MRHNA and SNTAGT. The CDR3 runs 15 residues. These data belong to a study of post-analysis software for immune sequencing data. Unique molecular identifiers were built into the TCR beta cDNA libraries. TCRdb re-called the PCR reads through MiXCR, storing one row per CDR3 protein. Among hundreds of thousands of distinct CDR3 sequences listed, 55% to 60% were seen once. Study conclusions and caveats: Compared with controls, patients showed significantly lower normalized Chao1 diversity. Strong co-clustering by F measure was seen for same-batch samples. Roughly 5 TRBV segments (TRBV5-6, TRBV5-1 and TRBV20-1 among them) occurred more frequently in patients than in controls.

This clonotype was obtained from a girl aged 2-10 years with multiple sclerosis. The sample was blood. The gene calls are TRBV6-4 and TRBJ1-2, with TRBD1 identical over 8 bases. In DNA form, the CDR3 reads TGTGCCAGCAGTGAAACCCCAGGGGGCGCCTATGGCTACACCTTC. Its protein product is CASSETPGGAYGYTF.